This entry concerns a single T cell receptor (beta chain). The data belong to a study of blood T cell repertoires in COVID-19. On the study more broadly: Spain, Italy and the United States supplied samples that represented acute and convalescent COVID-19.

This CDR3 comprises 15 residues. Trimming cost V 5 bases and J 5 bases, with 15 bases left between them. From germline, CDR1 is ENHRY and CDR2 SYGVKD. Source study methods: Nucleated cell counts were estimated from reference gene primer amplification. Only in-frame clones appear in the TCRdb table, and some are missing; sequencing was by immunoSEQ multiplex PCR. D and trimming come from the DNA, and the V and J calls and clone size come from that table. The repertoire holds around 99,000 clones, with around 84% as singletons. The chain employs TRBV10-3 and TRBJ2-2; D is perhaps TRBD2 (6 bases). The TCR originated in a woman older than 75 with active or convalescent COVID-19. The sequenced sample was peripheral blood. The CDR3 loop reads CAISRETGDTGELFF. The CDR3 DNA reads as TGTGCCATCAGTAGGGAAACGGGGGATACCGGGGAGCTGTTTTTT.